This T cell receptor beta chain was profiled in a study of cytomegalovirus exposure and HLA in healthy donors. Per the germline V gene, CDR1 is SGDLS and CDR2 is YYNGEE. Germline trimming cut 0 bases from V and 5 bases from J; bases unmatched to any gene: 5. CDR3 size: 16 residues. With 60 Vbeta and 13 Jbeta primers, the PCR was carried out. Libraries were prepared by immunoSEQ multiplex PCR; TCRdb keeps only in-frame clonotypes and omits some of them. This repertoire shows fewer than 200,000 clones, approximately 80% found once; its top ten account for about 0.69%. The chain carries TRBV9 and TRBJ2-3; 11 bases fit TRBD2. The sequenced material came from PBMCs. The clonotype was recovered from a female donor in good health and CMV-seronegative. The CDR3 loop is CASSVGLAGGRDTQYF. Written as DNA, the CDR3 is TGTGCCAGCAGCGTAGGGCTAGCGGGAGGAAGAGATACGCAGTATTTT. Drawing the rest from reference TRBV9 and TRBJ2-3, the complete variable domain is DSGVTQTPKHLITATGQRVTLRCSPRSGDLSVYWYQQSLDQGLQFLIQYYNGEERAKGNILERFSAQQFPDLHSELNLSSLELGDSALYFCASSVGLAGGRDTQYFGPGTRLTVL.